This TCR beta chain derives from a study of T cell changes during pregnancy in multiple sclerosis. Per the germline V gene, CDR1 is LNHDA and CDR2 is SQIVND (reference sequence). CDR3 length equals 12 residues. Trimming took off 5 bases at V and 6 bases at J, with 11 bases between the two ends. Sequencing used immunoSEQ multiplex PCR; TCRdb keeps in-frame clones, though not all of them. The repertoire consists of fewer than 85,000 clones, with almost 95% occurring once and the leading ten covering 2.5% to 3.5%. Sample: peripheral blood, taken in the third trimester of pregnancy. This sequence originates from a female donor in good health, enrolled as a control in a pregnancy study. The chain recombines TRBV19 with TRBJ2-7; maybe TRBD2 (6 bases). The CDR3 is CASSLRGFEQYF. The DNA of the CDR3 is TGTGCCAGTAGTTTGCGGGGTTTCGAGCAGTACTTC.